This is a list of T cell receptor beta chains from one sample in a study of OX40 agonist ivuxolimab in advanced cancers. Assay used: immunoSEQ multiplex PCR; TCRdb lists only in-frame clones, some missing. The sample lists approximately 90,000 clones; roughly 87% were seen once. This material consisted of CD4+ or CD8+ T cells sorted from blood, taken in a trial of the OX40 agonist ivuxolimab. All receptors derive from an adult with an advanced solid tumor such as melanoma, head and neck, liver or kidney cancer. CDR3s include the opening cysteine and the closing phenylalanine or tryptophan. D genes are given only for firm matches. The listing skips clone size in some rows; elsewhere it reads once, few, many or a size class.

-	TRBV29-1	TRBJ2-7	-	TGCAGCGGGACTGACAGTACTTATCCCTACGAGCAGTACTTC	CSGTDSTYPYEQYF
-	TRBV19	TRBJ1-5	-	TGTGCCAGTAGTATAGGACAGCCTAATCAGCCCCAGCATTTT	CASSIGQPNQPQHF
once	TRBV6-5	TRBJ2-2	-	TGTGCCAGCAGTTTAATGAGAGGGCACACCGGGGAGCTGTTTTTT	CASSLMRGHTGELFF
once	TRBV6-1	TRBJ2-3	TRBD1	TGTGCCAGCAGTGAAGCGCTAGGACAGGGGGCAGATACGCAGTATTTT	CASSEALGQGADTQYF
-	TRBV13	TRBJ2-4	-	TGTGCCAGCAGCTTGGGGGGCGGAGAAGGTGACATTCAGTACTTC	CASSLGGGEGDIQYF
-	TRBV6-5	TRBJ1-2	TRBD1	TGTGCCAGCAGAAGACGGGACAGGCTTAACTATGGCTACACCTTC	CASRRRDRLNYGYTF
-	TRBV7-3	TRBJ1-1	-	TGTGCCAGCAGCATGCAAGGGGACAACACTGAAGCTTTCTTT	CASSMQGDNTEAFF
-	TRBV28	TRBJ2-3	-	TGTGCCACCACCCCGTCGGGAGTGGGGAAAGATACGCAGTATTTT	CATTPSGVGKDTQYF
-	TRBV6-5	TRBJ1-3	-	TGTGCCACCTCCCCGACAGCCGGAAACACCATATATTTT	CATSPTAGNTIYF
-	TRBV30	TRBJ1-2	TRBD1	TGTGCCTGGAGTGGAGGGACAGGGGGCCTTGGCTACACCTTC	CAWSGGTGGLGYTF
-	TRBV28	TRBJ2-1	TRBD1	TGTGCCAGCAGCGTGCTGACCGGGACAGGGGGCTTAGATGAGCAGTTCTTC	CASSVLTGTGGLDEQFF
-	TRBV5-1	TRBJ1-1	TRBD1	TGCGCCAGCGCTAAGGGGGCCGGGGAGAACACTGAAGCTTTCTTT	CASAKGAGENTEAFF
-	TRBV7-2	TRBJ1-1	-	TGTGCCAGCAGCTTAGTTCCCGAGGGCACTGAAGCTTTCTTT	CASSLVPEGTEAFF
-	TRBV6-5	TRBJ2-3	TRBD2	TGTGCCAGCACGATGAGCGGGGGGGAGCAGGGTACGCAGTATTTT	CASTMSGGEQGTQYF
few	TRBV12-1	TRBJ1-1	-	TGTGCCAGCAGCTTTGACGATACGGCTCGACAGGGGTCCCCTGAAGCTTTCTTT	CASSFDDTARQGSPEAFF
-	TRBV7-9	TRBJ1-1	-	TGTGCCAGCAGCTTATCCCAACGTGAAGCTTTCTTT	CASSLSQREAFF
-	TRBV29-1	TRBJ1-2	-	TGCAGCGTTGATAAAGATTGGGACGGGTATGGCTACACCTTC	CSVDKDWDGYGYTF
-	TRBV19	TRBJ1-4	-	TGTGCCAGTAGTATAGAGGGGGGATATGATGAAAAACTGTTTTTT	CASSIEGGYDEKLFF
-	TRBV19	TRBJ1-3	-	TGTGCCAGTAGTATAAGGGTTCCTGGAAACACCATATATTTT	CASSIRVPGNTIYF
once	TRBV7-8	TRBJ2-3	-	TGTGCCAGCAGCACCGTCCGATCAGGGGAAGGTAGCACAGATACGCAGTATTTT	CASSTVRSGEGSTDTQYF
-	TRBV30	TRBJ1-6	TRBD1	TGTGCCTGGACTGGGACAGGGAGTTCACCCCTCCACTTT	CAWTGTGSSPLHF
-	TRBV28	TRBJ2-2	-	TGTGCCAGCAGATCCGGGACGGCGCTTATCTGGGAGCTGTTTTTT	CASRSGTALIWELFF
-	TRBV5-6	TRBJ2-5	-	TGTGCCAGCAGCTTGGGAGTGTTGGGGCAAGAGACCCAGTACTTC	CASSLGVLGQETQYF
-	TRBV15	TRBJ1-1	-	TGTGCCACCAGCAGAGGGCTAGGGCGGAGAAGCACTGAAGCTTTCTTT	CATSRGLGRRSTEAFF
-	TRBV11-2	TRBJ1-4	-	TGTGCCAGCAGCTCCTCGGGGGCGCGAAATGAAAAACTGTTTTTT	CASSSSGARNEKLFF
-	TRBV9	TRBJ2-1	TRBD2	TGTGCCAGCAGCGCTAGCGGGAGCGGGTTCAATGAGCAGTTCTTC	CASSASGSGFNEQFF
-	TRBV5-1	TRBJ2-2	-	TGCGCCAGCAGCTTTCGACCCGCGGCTCCCGGGGAACTGTTTTTT	CASSFRPAAPGELFF
-	TRBV7-6	TRBJ2-7	-	TGTGCCAGCAGCTTAGGAGAGACGGTCTACGAGCAGTACTTC	CASSLGETVYEQYF
few	TRBV28	TRBJ1-3	-	TGTGCCAGCAGTTTAGGGCAGGGAAGAAACACCATATATTTT	CASSLGQGRNTIYF
-	TRBV9	TRBJ1-2	-	TGTGCCAGCAGCCCTCAACCCACCGGAGGCTATGGCTACACCTTC	CASSPQPTGGYGYTF